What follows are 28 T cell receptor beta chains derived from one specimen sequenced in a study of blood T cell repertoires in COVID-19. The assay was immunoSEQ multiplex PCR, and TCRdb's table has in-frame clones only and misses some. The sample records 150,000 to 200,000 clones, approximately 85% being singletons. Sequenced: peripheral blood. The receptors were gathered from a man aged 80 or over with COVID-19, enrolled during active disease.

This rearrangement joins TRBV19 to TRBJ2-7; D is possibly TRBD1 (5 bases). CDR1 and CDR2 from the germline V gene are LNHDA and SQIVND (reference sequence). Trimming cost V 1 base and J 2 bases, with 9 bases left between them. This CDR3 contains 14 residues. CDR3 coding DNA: TGTGCCAGTAGTATAGCGCAGGGAACCTACGAGCAGTACTTC. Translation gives CASSIAQGTYEQYF.

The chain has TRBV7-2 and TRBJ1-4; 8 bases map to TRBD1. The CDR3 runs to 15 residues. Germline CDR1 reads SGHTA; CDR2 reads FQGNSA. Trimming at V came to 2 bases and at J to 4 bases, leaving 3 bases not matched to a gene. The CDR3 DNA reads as TGTGCCAGCAGCTTACAGGGGGCGGGTAATGAAAAACTGTTTTTT. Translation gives CASSLQGAGNEKLFF.

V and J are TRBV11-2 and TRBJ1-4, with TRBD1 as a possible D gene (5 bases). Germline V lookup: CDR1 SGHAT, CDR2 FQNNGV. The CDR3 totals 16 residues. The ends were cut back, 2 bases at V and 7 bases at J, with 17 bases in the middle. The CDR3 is CASSLRVGTSTEKLFF. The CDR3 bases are TGTGCCAGCAGCTTAAGGGTTGGGACTTCTACTGAAAAACTGTTTTTT.

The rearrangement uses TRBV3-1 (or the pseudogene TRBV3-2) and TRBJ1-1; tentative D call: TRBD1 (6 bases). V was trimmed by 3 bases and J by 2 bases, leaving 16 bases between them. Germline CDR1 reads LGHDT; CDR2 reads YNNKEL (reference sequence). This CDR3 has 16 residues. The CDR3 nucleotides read TGTGCCAGCAGCCACGAAGCTTGGACAGCTAACACTGAAGCTTTCTTT. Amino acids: CASSHEAWTANTEAFF.

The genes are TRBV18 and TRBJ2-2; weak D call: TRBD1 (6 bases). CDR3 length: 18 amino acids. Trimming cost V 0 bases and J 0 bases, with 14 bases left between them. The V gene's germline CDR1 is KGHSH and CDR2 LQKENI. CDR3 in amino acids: CASSPPATGDANTGELFF. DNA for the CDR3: TGTGCCAGCTCACCACCGGCGACAGGAGACGCGAACACCGGGGAGCTGTTTTTT.

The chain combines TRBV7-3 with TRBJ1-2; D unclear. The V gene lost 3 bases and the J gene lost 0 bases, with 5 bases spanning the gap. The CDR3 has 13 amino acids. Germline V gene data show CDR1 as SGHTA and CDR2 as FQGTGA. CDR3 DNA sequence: TGTGCCAGCAGCTTGTTCACTAACTATGGCTACACCTTC. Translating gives CASSLFTNYGYTF.

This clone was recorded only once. This CDR3 reads CASYIGARYTF. DNA for the CDR3: TGTGCCAGCTATATAGGGGCACGCTACACCTTC. The chain carries TRBV28 and TRBJ1-2; D might be TRBD1 (5 bases). The CDR3 length is 11 residues. Germline V CDR1 and CDR2: MDHEN, SYDVKM. With 8 bases removed from V and 9 bases from J, the gap between germline ends came to 13 bases.

CDR3 residues: CASNLGRDNQPQHF. As DNA, the CDR3 is TGTGCCAGTAACCTCGGACGGGACAATCAGCCCCAGCATTTT. V gene TRBV19 combines with J gene TRBJ1-5; D gene unclear. The CDR3 extends over 14 amino acids. Between the trimmed V and J ends, which lost 7 bases and 3 bases, there was a span of 13 bases. CDR1 and CDR2 (germline): LNHDA, SQIVND (reference sequence).

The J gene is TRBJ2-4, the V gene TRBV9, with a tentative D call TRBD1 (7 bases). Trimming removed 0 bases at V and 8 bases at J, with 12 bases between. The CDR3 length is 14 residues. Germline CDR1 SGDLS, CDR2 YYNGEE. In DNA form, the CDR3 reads TGTGCCAGCAGCGTAGGGTCCAGGGGGGACATTCAGTACTTC. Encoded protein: CASSVGSRGDIQYF.

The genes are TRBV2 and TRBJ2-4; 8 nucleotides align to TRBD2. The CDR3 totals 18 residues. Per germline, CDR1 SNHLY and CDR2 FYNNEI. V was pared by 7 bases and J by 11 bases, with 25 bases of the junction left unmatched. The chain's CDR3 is CASTIFRYGGGQTRVQYF. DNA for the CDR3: TGTGCCAGCACCATCTTCCGATACGGCGGGGGGCAGACTAGGGTTCAGTACTTC.

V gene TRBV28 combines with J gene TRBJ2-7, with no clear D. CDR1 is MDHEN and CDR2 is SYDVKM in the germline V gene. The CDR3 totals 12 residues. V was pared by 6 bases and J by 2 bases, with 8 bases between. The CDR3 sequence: CASSQIPYEQYF. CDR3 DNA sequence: TGTGCCAGCAGCCAAATCCCCTACGAGCAGTACTTC.

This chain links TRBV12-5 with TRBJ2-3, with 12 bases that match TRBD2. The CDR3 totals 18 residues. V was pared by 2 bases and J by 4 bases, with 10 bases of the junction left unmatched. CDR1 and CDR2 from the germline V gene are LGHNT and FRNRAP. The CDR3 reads CASGLLSSGGVRSDTQYF. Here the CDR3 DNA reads TGTGCTAGTGGTTTGCTGTCTAGCGGGGGGGTTCGCTCAGATACGCAGTATTTT.

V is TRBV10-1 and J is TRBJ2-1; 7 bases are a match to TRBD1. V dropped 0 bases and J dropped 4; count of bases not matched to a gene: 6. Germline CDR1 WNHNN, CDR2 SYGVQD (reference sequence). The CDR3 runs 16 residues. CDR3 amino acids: CASSESTGQEYNEQFF. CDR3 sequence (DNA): TGCGCCAGCAGTGAGTCTACAGGACAGGAATACAATGAGCAGTTCTTC.

The CDR3 DNA reads TGTGCCAGCAGCGGGGACAGCTCTGGAAACACCATATATTTT. It codes for CASSGDSSGNTIYF. This chain uses TRBV4-2 with TRBJ1-3; 7 nucleotides match TRBD1. CDR1 LGHNA and CDR2 YNFKEQ come from the germline V gene. Trimming removed 5 bases from V and 0 bases from J; junction bases left unmatched: 1. This CDR3 contains 14 residues.

CDR3 amino acids: CASSLYGGETGELFF. In nucleotides, the CDR3 is TGTGCCAGCAGCTTGTACGGGGGGGAGACCGGGGAGCTGTTTTTT. V usage is TRBV5-5 and J usage is TRBJ2-2; TRBD2 aligns across 8 bases. Germline V gene data show CDR1 as SGHKS and CDR2 as YYEKEE (reference sequence). There are 15 residues in the CDR3. Germline trimming cut 1 base from V and 5 bases from J; bases unmatched to any gene: 4.

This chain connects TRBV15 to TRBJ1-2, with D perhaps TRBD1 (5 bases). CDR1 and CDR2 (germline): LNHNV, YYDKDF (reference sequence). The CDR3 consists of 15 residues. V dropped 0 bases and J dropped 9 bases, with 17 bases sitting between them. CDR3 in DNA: TGTGCCACCAGCAGAGATGGGGCAGTTTACTCGAGCTACACCTTC. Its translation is CATSRDGAVYSSYTF.

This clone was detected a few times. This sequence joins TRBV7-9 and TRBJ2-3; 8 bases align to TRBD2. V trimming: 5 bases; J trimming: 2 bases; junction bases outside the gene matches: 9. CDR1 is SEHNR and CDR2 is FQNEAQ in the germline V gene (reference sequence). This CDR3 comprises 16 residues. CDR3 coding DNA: TGTGCCAGCAGCCTCGGGACTAGTCCTGCCACAGATACGCAGTATTTT. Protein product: CASSLGTSPATDTQYF. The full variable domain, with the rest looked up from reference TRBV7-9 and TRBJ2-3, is DTGVSQNPRHKITKRGQNVTFRCDPISEHNRLYWYRQTLGQGPEFLTYFQNEAQLEKSRLLSDRFSAERPKGSFSTLEIQRTEQGDSAMYLCASSLGTSPATDTQYFGPGTRLTVL.

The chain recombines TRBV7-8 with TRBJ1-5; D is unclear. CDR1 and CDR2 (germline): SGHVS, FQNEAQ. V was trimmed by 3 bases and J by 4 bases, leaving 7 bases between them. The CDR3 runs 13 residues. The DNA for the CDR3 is TGTGCCAGCAGCTTTATCCAGAATCAGCCCCAGCATTTT. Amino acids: CASSFIQNQPQHF.

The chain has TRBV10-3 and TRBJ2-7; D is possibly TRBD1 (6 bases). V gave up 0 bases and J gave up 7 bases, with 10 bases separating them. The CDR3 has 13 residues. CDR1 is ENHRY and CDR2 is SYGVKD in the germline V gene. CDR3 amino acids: CAISESSRGEQYF. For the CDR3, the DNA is TGTGCCATCAGTGAGTCGAGCAGGGGTGAGCAGTACTTC.

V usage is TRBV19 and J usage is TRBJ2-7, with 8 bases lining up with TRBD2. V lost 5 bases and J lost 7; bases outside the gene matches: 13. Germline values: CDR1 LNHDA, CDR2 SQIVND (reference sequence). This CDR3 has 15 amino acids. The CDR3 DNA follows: TGTGCCAGTAGTTCCCCCCGGGAGGGGCGGAGAGAGCAGTACTTC. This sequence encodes CASSSPREGRREQYF.

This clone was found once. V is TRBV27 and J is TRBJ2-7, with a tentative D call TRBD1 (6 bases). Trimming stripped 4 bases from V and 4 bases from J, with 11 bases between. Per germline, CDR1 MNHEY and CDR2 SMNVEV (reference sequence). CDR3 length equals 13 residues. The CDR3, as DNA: TGTGCCAGCAGTTCCGGGACATTGTACGAGCAGTACTTC. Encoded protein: CASSSGTLYEQYF.

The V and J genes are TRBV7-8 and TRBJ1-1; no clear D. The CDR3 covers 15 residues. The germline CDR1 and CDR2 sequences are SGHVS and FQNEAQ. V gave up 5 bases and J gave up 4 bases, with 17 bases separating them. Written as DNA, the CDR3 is TGTGCCAGCAGCCGAGGAACGGGGTCCGGCACTGAAGCTTTCTTT. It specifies CASSRGTGSGTEAFF.

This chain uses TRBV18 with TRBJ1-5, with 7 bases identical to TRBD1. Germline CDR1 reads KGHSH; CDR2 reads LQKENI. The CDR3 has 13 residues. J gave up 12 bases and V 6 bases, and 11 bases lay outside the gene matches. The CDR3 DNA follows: TGTGCCAGCTCGCCTATTCCACAGGGGAGCCAGCATTTT. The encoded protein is CASSPIPQGSQHF. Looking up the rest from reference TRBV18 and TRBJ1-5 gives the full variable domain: NAGVMQNPRHLVRRRGQEARLRCSPMKGHSHVYWYRQLPEEGLKFMVYLQKENIIDESGMPKERFSAEFPKEGPSILRIQQVVRGDSAAYFCASSPIPQGSQHFGDGTRLSIL.

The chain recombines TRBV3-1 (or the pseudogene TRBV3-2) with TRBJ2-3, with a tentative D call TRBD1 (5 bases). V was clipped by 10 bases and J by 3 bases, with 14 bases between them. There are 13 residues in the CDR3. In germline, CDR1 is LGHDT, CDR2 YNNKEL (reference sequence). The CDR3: CATRQGSTDTQYF. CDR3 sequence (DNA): TGTGCCACACGGCAGGGATCAACAGATACGCAGTATTTT.

The DNA for the CDR3 is TGCGCCAGCAGCTTGGTTTTAGCCGGCACTGAAGCTTTCTTT. It encodes CASSLVLAGTEAFF. The chain has TRBV5-1 and TRBJ1-1; D is undetermined. CDR1 and CDR2 (germline): SGHRS, YFSETQ. CDR3 size: 14 residues. Trimming took off 0 bases at V and 4 bases at J, with 10 bases between the two ends.

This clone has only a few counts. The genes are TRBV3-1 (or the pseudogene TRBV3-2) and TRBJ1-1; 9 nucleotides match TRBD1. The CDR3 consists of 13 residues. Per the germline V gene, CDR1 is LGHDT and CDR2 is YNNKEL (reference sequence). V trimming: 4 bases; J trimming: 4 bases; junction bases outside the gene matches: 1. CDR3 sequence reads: CASSRQGVTEAFF. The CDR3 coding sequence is TGTGCCAGCAGCCGACAGGGGGTCACTGAAGCTTTCTTT.

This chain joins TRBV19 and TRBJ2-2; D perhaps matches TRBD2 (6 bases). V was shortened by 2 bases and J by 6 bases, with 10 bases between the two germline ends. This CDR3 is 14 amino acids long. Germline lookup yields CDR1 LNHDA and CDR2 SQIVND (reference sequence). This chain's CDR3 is CASSILEGSGELFF. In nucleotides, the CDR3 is TGTGCCAGTAGTATATTGGAGGGATCCGGGGAGCTGTTTTTT.

CDR3 sequence (DNA): TGTGCCAGCAGCTTTCGAGCAGGGAACATGAATGAAGCTTTCTTT. Its translation is CASSFRAGNMNEAFF. The J gene is TRBJ1-1, the V gene TRBV5-4, with a weak D call TRBD1 (5 bases). The V end was cut by 2 bases, the J end by 7 bases, with 18 bases between. The CDR3 covers 15 residues. Germline CDR1 reads SGHNT; CDR2 reads YYREEE (reference sequence).